The 17 T cell receptor beta chains given below trace back to one sample, sequenced in a study of cytotoxic CD8 clonotypes in ibrutinib-treated CLL. Assay: immunoSEQ multiplex PCR; the TCRdb copy retains only in-frame clones and omits some. This sample has more than 150,000 clones, with around 70% found just once. The source material was PBMCs, sampled after 24 months of ibrutinib treatment. The source of these receptors is a human donor with chronic lymphocytic leukemia.

The chain joins TRBV15 to TRBJ2-7; 7 bases fit TRBD1. Germline values: CDR1 LNHNV, CDR2 YYDKDF (reference sequence). J gave up 7 bases and V 1 base, and 13 bases lay outside the gene matches. The CDR3 runs to 16 residues. CDR3: CATSRGLEGGIWEQYF. CDR3 sequence (DNA): TGTGCCACCAGCAGAGGTTTGGAAGGGGGCATATGGGAGCAGTACTTC.

The genes are TRBV4-2 and TRBJ2-1; 7 bases fit TRBD1. The CDR3 sequence is 14 residues long. Trimming took 3 bases from V and 13 from J; bases not matched to a gene: 12. Per germline, CDR1 LGHNA and CDR2 YNFKEQ. This CDR3 is CASSQKTGVVEQFF. The CDR3 DNA follows: TGTGCCAGCAGCCAGAAAACAGGGGTAGTAGAACAGTTCTTC.

The rearrangement uses TRBV29-1 and TRBJ2-3; D not resolved. Trimming cost V 3 bases and J 2 bases, with 6 bases left between them. CDR3 size: 12 residues. Per germline, CDR1 SQVTM and CDR2 ANQGSEA. CDR3 nucleotide sequence: TGCAGCGTTGACGGGTACACAGATACGCAGTATTTT. Its translation: CSVDGYTDTQYF.

The chain has TRBV5-6 and TRBJ1-4; D gene ambiguous. The V end was cut by 4 bases, the J end by 4 bases, with 11 bases between. Germline V gene sequence: CDR1 SGHDT, CDR2 YYEEEE. The CDR3 consists of 14 residues. The DNA for the CDR3 is TGTGCCAGCAGCCCCCGGGCCGGTAATGAAAAACTGTTTTTT. It encodes CASSPRAGNEKLFF.

The chain uses TRBV29-1 and TRBJ2-7, with 7 nucleotides matching TRBD1. The V gene's germline CDR1 is SQVTM and CDR2 ANQGSEA. The CDR3 covers 13 residues. V lost 3 bases and J lost 4; bases outside the gene matches: 6. CDR3 region: CSVERTGAYEQYF. The CDR3, as DNA: TGCAGCGTTGAGCGGACAGGCGCTTACGAGCAGTACTTC.

The chain is built from TRBV5-4 and TRBJ2-7, with TRBD2 matching over 14 bases. This CDR3 has 16 residues. CDR1 and CDR2 from the germline V gene are SGHNT and YYREEE (reference sequence). Trimming at V came to 2 bases and at J to 6 bases, leaving 7 bases not matched to a gene. DNA for the CDR3: TGTGCCAGCAGCTTCCAGACGGGACTAGCGGGAGTCGAGCAGTACTTC. Residues: CASSFQTGLAGVEQYF. Complete variable domain (other parts from reference TRBV5-4 and TRBJ2-7): ETGVTQSPTHLIKTRGQQVTLRCSSQSGHNTVSWYQQALGQGPQFIFQYYREEENGRGNFPPRFSGLQFPNYSSELNVNALELDDSALYLCASSFQTGLAGVEQYFGPGTRLTVT.

The J gene is TRBJ2-7, the V gene TRBV11-2; 8 bases line up with TRBD2. The CDR3 has 14 residues. Per the germline V gene, CDR1 is SGHAT and CDR2 is FQNNGV. With V trimmed by 3 bases and J by 4 bases, 5 bases remained unmatched. Here the CDR3 DNA reads TGTGCCAGCAGCTTGGTTCGCGGGAGGTACGAGCAGTACTTC. The encoded protein is CASSLVRGRYEQYF.

V is TRBV4-3 and J is TRBJ2-7; 13 nucleotides match TRBD2. CDR1 is LGHNA, CDR2 YSLEER, per germline. The CDR3 runs 15 residues. V lost 4 bases and J lost 6; bases outside the gene matches: 6. CDR3 amino acids: CASSPWTSGSSEQYF. The CDR3 DNA sequence: TGCGCCAGCAGCCCCTGGACTAGCGGGAGTAGCGAGCAGTACTTC.

The rearrangement uses TRBV19 and TRBJ2-7; D not resolved. V lost 5 bases and J lost 4, with 15 bases in between. Germline V gene data show CDR1 as LNHDA and CDR2 as SQIVND (reference sequence). The CDR3 covers 14 residues. The DNA of the CDR3 is TGTGCCAGTAGTTCCCCGGCTAGGTCATACGAGCAGTACTTC. Translation: CASSSPARSYEQYF.

The rearrangement uses TRBV5-1 and TRBJ2-5; D is perhaps TRBD1 (6 bases). This CDR3 contains 13 residues. V lost 3 bases, J lost 3 bases, and 9 bases lay in between. Germline-derived CDR1 and CDR2 are SGHRS and YFSETQ. Written as DNA, the CDR3 is TGCGCCAGCAGCTACGGACAGAAAGAGACCCAGTACTTC. Translation gives CASSYGQKETQYF.

The genes are TRBV7-7 and TRBJ2-1; 10 positions match TRBD2. The CDR3 totals 16 residues. From germline, CDR1 is SSHAT and CDR2 FNYEAQ (reference sequence). V dropped 2 bases and J dropped 6; count of bases not matched to a gene: 7. CDR3 loop: CASSLIEREGTNEQFF. CDR3 nucleotides: TGTGCCAGCAGCTTAATCGAGCGGGAGGGAACCAATGAGCAGTTCTTC.

The V call is TRBV7-6, the J call TRBJ2-3; 9 positions agree with TRBD1. Trimming removed 5 bases from V and 3 bases from J; junction bases left unmatched: 6. The CDR3 runs to 15 residues. The germline V gene has CDR1 SGHVS and CDR2 FNYEAQ. CDR3 nucleotides: TGTGCCAGCAGCGACACAGGGGGCTGGACAGATACGCAGTATTTT. It is translated as CASSDTGGWTDTQYF.

J is TRBJ2-7 and V is TRBV30, with D unclear. Germline V gives CDR1 GTSNPN, CDR2 SVGIG (reference sequence). The CDR3 covers 16 residues. V lost 2 bases and J 0 bases, leaving 17 bases between the germline ends. The CDR3 loop is CAWSPTNPIISYEQYF. The CDR3 DNA follows: TGTGCCTGGAGTCCTACAAACCCGATTATCTCCTACGAGCAGTACTTC.

This clone was detected a few times. The V call is TRBV27, the J call TRBJ2-3, with 9 bases matching TRBD2. The CDR3 sequence is 14 residues long. V lost 10 bases to trimming and J lost 5 bases; unmatched junction nucleotides: 10. CDR1 and CDR2 from the germline V gene are MNHEY and SMNVEV (reference sequence). The CDR3 nucleotides are TGTGCCACCTCTAGCGGGACCGGCGGAGATACGCAGTATTTT. Protein product: CATSSGTGGDTQYF.

The rearrangement links TRBV5-1 to TRBJ2-3; a weak D match, TRBD2 (5 bases). The CDR3 totals 14 residues. Germline values: CDR1 SGHRS, CDR2 YFSETQ. Trimming took 5 bases from V and 4 from J, leaving 14 bases between them. The CDR3 spells CASRWSGFADTQYF. The CDR3 DNA reads TGCGCCAGCAGGTGGAGCGGATTCGCAGATACGCAGTATTTT.

The chain is built from TRBV7-8 and TRBJ2-3; TRBD2 agrees at 14 bases. The CDR3 has 17 residues. Germline CDR1 and CDR2: SGHVS and FQNEAQ. Trimming at V came to 5 bases and at J to 3 bases, leaving 7 bases not matched to a gene. CDR3 sequence (DNA): TGTGCCAGCAGCCTCGCGACTAGCGGGAGGGGAACAGATACGCAGTATTTT. It specifies CASSLATSGRGTDTQYF.

The genes are TRBV11-2 and TRBJ1-1; no clear D. There are 13 residues in the CDR3. V gave up 4 bases and J gave up 12 bases, with 18 bases separating them. Germline V gene data show CDR1 as SGHAT and CDR2 as FQNNGV. CDR3 loop: CASSWDRHRWTFF. CDR3 DNA: TGTGCCAGCAGCTGGGATAGACACCGATGGACTTTCTTT.